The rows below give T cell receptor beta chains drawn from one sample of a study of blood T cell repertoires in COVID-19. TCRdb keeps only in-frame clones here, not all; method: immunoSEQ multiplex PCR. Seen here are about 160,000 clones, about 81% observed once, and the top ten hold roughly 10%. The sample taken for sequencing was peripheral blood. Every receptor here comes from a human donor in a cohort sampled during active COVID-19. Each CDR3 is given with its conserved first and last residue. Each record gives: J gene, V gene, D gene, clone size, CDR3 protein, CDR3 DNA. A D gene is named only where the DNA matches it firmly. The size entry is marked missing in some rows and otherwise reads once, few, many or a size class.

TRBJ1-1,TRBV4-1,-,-,CASTHPGTRGLNTEAFF,TGCGCCAGCACCCACCCGGGAACCAGGGGCTTGAACACTGAAGCTTTCTTT
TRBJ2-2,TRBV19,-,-,CASSTGNSNTGELFF,TGTGCCAGTTCAACCGGGAACTCGAACACCGGGGAGCTGTTTTTT
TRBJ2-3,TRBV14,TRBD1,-,CASSQEGRGGLSTDTQYF,TGTGCCAGCAGCCAAGAAGGGCGAGGGGGCCTTAGCACAGATACGCAGTATTTT
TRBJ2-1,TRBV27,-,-,CASSRGTVYNEQFF,TGTGCCAGCAGTCGCGGGACTGTCTACAATGAGCAGTTCTTC
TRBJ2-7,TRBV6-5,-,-,CASSLTGRTYEQYF,TGTGCCAGCAGTCTCACCGGGAGAACCTACGAGCAGTACTTC
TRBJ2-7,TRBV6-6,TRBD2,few,CASSLPGLAGVYEQYF,TGTGCCAGCAGTTTGCCGGGACTAGCGGGAGTATACGAGCAGTACTTC
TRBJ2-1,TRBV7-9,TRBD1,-,CASSLTQGAYNEQFF,TGTGCCAGCAGCTTAACACAGGGGGCTTACAATGAGCAGTTCTTC
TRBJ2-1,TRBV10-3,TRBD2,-,CAIRLTSGGDEQFF,TGTGCCATCAGATTGACTAGCGGGGGGGATGAGCAGTTCTTC
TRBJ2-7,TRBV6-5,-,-,CASSYSRQRAYEQYF,TGTGCCAGCAGTTACTCGAGACAGCGGGCCTACGAGCAGTACTTC
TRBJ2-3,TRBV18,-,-,CASSPAGADTQYF,TGTGCCAGCTCACCCGCAGGGGCAGATACGCAGTATTTT
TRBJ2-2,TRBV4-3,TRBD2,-,CASSQELAGALTGELFF,TGCGCCAGCAGCCAGGAATTAGCGGGAGCCCTCACCGGGGAGCTGTTTTTT
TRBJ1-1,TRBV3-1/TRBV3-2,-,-,CASSQAGGNTEAFF,TGTGCCAGCAGCCAAGCTGGAGGGAACACTGAAGCTTTCTTT
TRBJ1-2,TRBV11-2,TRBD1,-,CASSLARTGGGYTF,TGTGCCAGCAGCTTAGCCCGGACAGGGGGAGGCTACACCTTC
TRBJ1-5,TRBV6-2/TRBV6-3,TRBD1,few,CASSYGQGFRQPQHF,TGTGCCAGCAGTTACGGACAGGGATTCCGTCAGCCCCAGCATTTT
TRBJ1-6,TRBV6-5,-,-,CASSYRENSPLHF,TGTGCCAGCAGTTACAGGGAGAACTCACCCCTCCACTTT
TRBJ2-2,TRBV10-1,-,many,CASSGGPTGELFF,TGCGCCAGCAGTGGGGGGCCGACCGGGGAGCTGTTTTTT
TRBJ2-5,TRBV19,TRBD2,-,CASSMSWRGGETQYF,TGTGCCAGTAGTATGAGTTGGCGGGGGGGAGAGACCCAGTACTTC
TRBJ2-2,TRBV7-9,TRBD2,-,CASTLWEGTTGELFF,TGTGCCAGCACCCTCTGGGAGGGGACGACCGGGGAGCTGTTTTTT
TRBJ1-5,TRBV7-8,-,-,CASSSLTGRDQPQHF,TGTGCCAGCAGCAGTCTAACGGGGAGGGATCAGCCCCAGCATTTT
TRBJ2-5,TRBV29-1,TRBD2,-,CSLSPGGLQETQYF,TGCAGCCTCTCACCGGGGGGGCTCCAAGAGACCCAGTACTTC
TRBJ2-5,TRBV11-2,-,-,CASSFNIQETQYF,TGTGCCAGCAGCTTCAACATACAAGAGACCCAGTACTTC
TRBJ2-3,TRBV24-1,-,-,CATSEGGAGADTQYF,TGTGCCACCAGTGAGGGGGGGGCTGGGGCAGATACGCAGTATTTT
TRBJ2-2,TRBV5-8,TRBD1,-,CASSLGPGGLTGELFF,TGTGCCAGCAGCTTGGGCCCAGGGGGCCTAACCGGGGAGCTGTTTTTT
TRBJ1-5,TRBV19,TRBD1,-,CASSTDRELWQPQHF,TGTGCCAGTAGTACGGACAGGGAATTGTGGCAGCCCCAGCATTTT